This T cell receptor (beta chain) was found in a study of early T cells in non-severe SARS-CoV-2 infection. About the study: Whole-blood bulk RNA, unsorted, was sequenced, and chains were unpaired. Study-wide findings and caveats: Anti-spike CD8 responses were favored in VDJdb matching, and private and CD4 specificities were missed.

This clonotype was counted a few times. Its specificity is not known. This CDR3 region has 15 residues. The V and J ends lost 6 bases and 3 bases, in that order; junction bases with no gene match: 9. From germline, CDR1 is MNHEY and CDR2 SVGEGT. Individual cDNA molecules carried attached unique molecular identifiers. Via MiXCR, TCRdb re-called the 5' RACE reads, giving one row per CDR3 protein. The profile shows about 83,000 distinct CDR3 sequences, roughly an eighth of them singletons. The sequence was obtained from an adult who was a healthcare worker with PCR-confirmed SARS-CoV-2 infection or an uninfected control (not recorded which). The chain has TRBV6-2 or TRBV6-3 and TRBJ1-1; the match to TRBD1 covers 8 bases. The specimen was whole blood. For the CDR3, the DNA is TGTGCCAGCAGGAGGCCAGGGGGCACGTACACTGAAGCTTTCTTT. Translating it yields CASRRPGGTYTEAFF.